What follows are 30 T cell receptor beta chains derived from one specimen sequenced in a study of T-cell reconstitution after alpha-beta-depleted transplantation in children. A TCRbeta library incorporating unique molecular identifiers was prepared. TCRdb re-called the PCR reads through MiXCR, storing one row per CDR3 protein. The table shows 70,000 to 100,000 distinct CDR3 sequences, with approximately 12% occurring only once. The material sequenced was PBMCs from the stem cell graft donor, taken from the stem cell graft. These receptors all stem from a human donor who donated a stem cell graft to a child with inherited bone marrow failure.

There are many counts of this clonotype. The rearrangement joins TRBV7-2 to TRBJ2-1; a possible D gene is TRBD2 (6 bases). The CDR3 totals 13 residues. V was trimmed by 5 bases and J by 8 bases, leaving 13 bases between them. Germline V CDR1 and CDR2: SGHTA, FQGNSA. Here the CDR3 reads CASSQWRGDEQFF. The CDR3 DNA sequence: TGTGCCAGCAGCCAGTGGCGGGGTGATGAGCAGTTCTTC.

This clonotype showed up many times. This chain uses TRBV12-3 or TRBV12-4 with TRBJ1-5; D remains unclear. This CDR3 spans 14 amino acids. V lost 1 base and J 2 bases, leaving 6 bases between the germline ends. CDR3 residues: CASSLVGGNQPQHF. The CDR3 coding sequence is TGTGCCAGCAGTTTAGTCGGGGGCAATCAGCCCCAGCATTTT.

The table lists this clonotype with many counts. The chain recombines TRBV5-1 with TRBJ2-5; TRBD2 agrees at 14 bases. There are 16 residues in the CDR3. J lost 4 bases, V lost 2 bases, and 4 bases had no gene match. Germline loops: CDR1 SGHRS, CDR2 YFSETQ. The CDR3 protein is CASSFGLAGGRETQYF. CDR3 in DNA: TGCGCCAGCAGCTTCGGACTAGCGGGGGGCCGAGAGACCCAGTACTTC.

The V and J genes are TRBV12-3 or TRBV12-4 and TRBJ2-3; 13 bases match TRBD2. The CDR3 extends over 15 amino acids. With V trimmed by 6 bases and J by 11 bases, 11 bases remained unmatched. CDR3 nucleotides: TGTGCCAGCAGCCCGGGGTGGGGACTAGCGGGACTGCAGTATTTT. Protein: CASSPGWGLAGLQYF.

This clonotype was detected many times. The chain links TRBV19 to TRBJ2-2; D uncertain. V was cut by 8 bases and J by 5 bases, with 12 bases left in between. The CDR3 spans 13 residues. Looked up from germline, CDR1 is LNHDA and CDR2 is SQIVND (reference sequence). The CDR3 nucleotides are TGTGCCAGTTGCAGAGATTTGACCGGGGAGCTGTTTTTT. As protein: CASCRDLTGELFF.

This clonotype occurred many times. The rearrangement joins TRBV5-1 to TRBJ1-2, with a weak D call TRBD1 (5 bases). Trimming removed 3 bases from V and 3 bases from J, with 15 bases in between. Germline CDR1 reads SGHRS; CDR2 reads YFSETQ. The CDR3 contains 15 residues. In DNA form, the CDR3 reads TGCGCCAGCAGCTCCGGGGCAGGGACCCACTATGGCTACACCTTC. Translated, it gives CASSSGAGTHYGYTF.

The chain employs TRBV28 and TRBJ2-5; a weak D match, TRBD2 (7 bases). Germline V CDR1 and CDR2: MDHEN, SYDVKM. CDR3 length equals 14 residues. V lost 3 bases and J lost 1, with 9 bases in between. The CDR3 protein is CASSFGGAQETQYF. CDR3 in DNA: TGTGCCAGCAGTTTTGGGGGGGCCCAAGAGACCCAGTACTTC. Combining the CDR3 with reference TRBV28 and TRBJ2-5 gives the whole variable domain DVKVTQSSRYLVKRTGEKVFLECVQDMDHENMFWYRQDPGLGLRLIYFSYDVKMKEKGDIPEGYSVSREKKERFSLILESASTNQTSMYLCASSFGGAQETQYFGPGTRLLVL.

This clonotype was recorded many times. V usage is TRBV5-1 and J usage is TRBJ2-5; TRBD2 matches 8 bases. CDR3 length: 16 residues. Trimming took 2 bases from V and 5 from J; bases not matched to a gene: 11. In germline, CDR1 is SGHRS, CDR2 YFSETQ. The DNA of the CDR3 is TGCGCCAGCAGCTTTAAGGACGGGGGGGATGAGGAGACCCAGTACTTC. Its translation: CASSFKDGGDEETQYF.

This clonotype was seen ten or more times. The V and J genes are TRBV6-1 and TRBJ1-2; 9 bases line up with TRBD1. Germline values: CDR1 MNHNS, CDR2 SASEGT. The junction had 12 bases not matched to a gene; V was cut back by 5 bases and J by 8 bases. The CDR3 extends over 15 amino acids. CDR3 nucleotide sequence: TGTGCCAGCAGTCCATACAGGGGGCTAGGAGGCGGCTACACCTTC. Its translation is CASSPYRGLGGGYTF.

At least ten counts were recorded for this clonotype. The chain joins TRBV7-2 to TRBJ2-5, with TRBD1 as a possible D gene (6 bases). Per the germline V gene, CDR1 is SGHTA and CDR2 is FQGNSA. V lost 4 bases, J lost 5 bases, and 17 bases lay in between. The length of the CDR3 is 15 residues. CDR3 coding DNA: TGTGCCAGCAGCTCCCAGGGGTTAAGGAGGGAGACCCAGTACTTC. As protein: CASSSQGLRRETQYF. The variable domain in full, with the rest retrieved from reference TRBV7-2 and TRBJ2-5, is GAGVSQSPSNKVTEKGKDVELRCDPISGHTALYWYRQSLGQGLEFLIYFQGNSAPDKSGLPSDRFSAERTGGSVSTLTIQRTQQEDSAVYLCASSSQGLRRETQYFGPGTRLLVL.

This clonotype occurred a few times. The rearrangement uses TRBV4-2 and TRBJ1-6, with a possible D match to TRBD1 (5 bases). Germline V lookup: CDR1 LGHNA, CDR2 YNFKEQ. The length of the CDR3 is 18 residues. The V and J ends lost 0 bases and 8 bases respectively, with 20 bases between them. CDR3 residues: CASSQEPWGGLSHSPLHF. As DNA, the CDR3 is TGTGCCAGCAGCCAAGAACCCTGGGGGGGACTATCCCATTCACCCCTCCACTTT.

This clonotype was observed at least ten times. The V gene is TRBV29-1, the J gene TRBJ2-1; 8 bases line up with TRBD1. From germline, CDR1 is SQVTM and CDR2 ANQGSEA. Losses at the gene ends were 1 base for V and 9 bases for J; bases not matched to a gene: 5. CDR3 size: 13 residues. CDR3 amino acids: CSVEGGTGREQFF. CDR3 DNA sequence: TGCAGCGTTGAAGGGGGGACAGGCCGTGAGCAGTTCTTC.

This rearrangement joins TRBV15 to TRBJ1-1, with a tentative D call TRBD1 (5 bases). Trimming took off 4 bases at V and 1 base at J, with 16 bases between the two ends. There are 16 residues in the CDR3. Germline V gene data show CDR1 as LNHNV and CDR2 as YYDKDF (reference sequence). The CDR3 spells CATSIGGGRQNTEAFF. CDR3 nucleotide sequence: TGTGCCACCAGCATCGGGGGGGGACGCCAGAACACTGAAGCTTTCTTT.

This clonotype has just a few counts. The J gene is TRBJ1-1, the V gene TRBV2; 7 positions agree with TRBD1. The CDR3 length is 13 residues. V gave up 9 bases and J gave up 1 base; unmatched junction bases: 5. CDR1 is SNHLY, CDR2 FYNNEI, per germline. The CDR3: CASKGQWNTEAFF. The CDR3 nucleotides are TGTGCCAGTAAGGGACAGTGGAACACTGAAGCTTTCTTT.

This clonotype has just a few counts. The CDR3 protein is CASSLWSGSGSEQFF. CDR3 nucleotide sequence: TGTGCCAGCAGTTTATGGAGCGGGAGTGGGAGTGAGCAGTTCTTC. V and J are TRBV28 and TRBJ2-1; 8 bases match TRBD2. CDR3 size: 15 residues. J gave up 9 bases and V 0 bases, and 7 bases lay outside the gene matches. From germline, CDR1 is MDHEN and CDR2 SYDVKM.

The rearrangement links TRBV18 to TRBJ1-5, with D possibly TRBD1 on 5 matching bases. V shed 2 bases and J shed 0 bases, with 8 bases lying between them. The CDR3 runs to 15 residues. Germline V gene sequence: CDR1 KGHSH, CDR2 LQKENI. The CDR3: CASSPWGDSNQPQHF. DNA of the CDR3: TGTGCCAGCTCACCATGGGGGGATAGCAATCAGCCCCAGCATTTT.

This clonotype was seen ten or more times. The chain has TRBV12-3 or TRBV12-4 and TRBJ2-7, with a possible D match to TRBD2 (5 bases). V lost 6 bases to trimming and J lost 5 bases, with 17 bases between them. The CDR3 consists of 14 residues. The DNA for the CDR3 is TGTGCCAGCAGCCGGACTGGGCAAAGGAACGAGCAGTACTTC. Translating it yields CASSRTGQRNEQYF.

The chain combines TRBV10-3 with TRBJ1-2; a weak D match, TRBD1 (6 bases). The germline CDR1 and CDR2 sequences are ENHRY and SYGVKD. The CDR3 has 13 residues. Trimming took off 6 bases at V and 10 bases at J, with 18 bases between the two ends. The CDR3 bases are TGTGCCATCAGCGAGGGGGACGCAGTAGACTACACCTTC. It translates to CAISEGDAVDYTF.

This clonotype was seen ten or more times. This chain joins TRBV7-2 and TRBJ1-4; D gene uncertain. Germline V gene lookup returns CDR1 SGHTA and CDR2 FQGNSA. The germline V and J ends were trimmed by 5 bases and 3 bases, with 13 bases remaining between them. The CDR3 runs 15 residues. The CDR3 is CASSRTWWANEKLFF. CDR3 nucleotides: TGTGCCAGCAGCCGAACATGGTGGGCTAATGAAAAACTGTTTTTT.

This chain joins TRBV20-1 and TRBJ2-7, with TRBD1 matching 10 bases. V dropped 3 bases and J dropped 6; count of bases not matched to a gene: 5. The germline gives CDR1 DFQATT, CDR2 SNEGSKA (reference sequence). The CDR3 has 13 residues. As DNA, the CDR3 is TGCAGTGCTAGGGGACAGGGGCCGGGCGAGCAGTACTTC. This sequence encodes CSARGQGPGEQYF.

This clonotype was recorded many times. The chain carries TRBV12-3 or TRBV12-4 and TRBJ1-1, with TRBD1 identical over 10 bases. The CDR3 sequence is 14 residues long. J was trimmed by 8 bases and V by 4 bases; bases with no gene match: 7. CDR3 coding DNA: TGTGCCAGCAGTTCCGGGACAGGGGTCCGCGAAGCTTTCTTT. Protein sequence: CASSSGTGVREAFF.

This clonotype came up a few times. This chain connects TRBV28 to TRBJ1-1, with 7 nucleotides matching TRBD1. Germline V gene sequence: CDR1 MDHEN, CDR2 SYDVKM. This CDR3 spans 12 amino acids. V lost 6 bases to trimming and J lost 11 bases; unmatched junction nucleotides: 9. CDR3 bases: TGTGCCAGCAGCCGACAGGGTAGAGAGGCTTTCTTT. Translating it yields CASSRQGREAFF.

This clonotype was detected many times. V gene TRBV7-2 combines with J gene TRBJ2-7, with D possibly being TRBD1 (5 bases). The CDR3 sequence is 12 residues long. CDR1 SGHTA and CDR2 FQGNSA come from the germline V gene. V was shortened by 4 bases and J by 12 bases, with 16 bases between the two germline ends. The CDR3 DNA follows: TGTGCCAGCAGCTCAAAGCCAGGGCTTCGGTACTTC. Its translation is CASSSKPGLRYF.

This clonotype has a count of ten or more. The rearrangement joins TRBV5-1 to TRBJ2-7; TRBD1 matches at 9 bases. The germline V gene encodes CDR1 SGHRS and CDR2 YFSETQ. V lost 7 bases and J lost 2; bases outside the gene matches: 10. This CDR3 spans 15 amino acids. The CDR3 DNA is TGCGCCAGCGCCCCCGGGGACAGGGTTGCCTACGAGCAGTACTTC. Translating it yields CASAPGDRVAYEQYF.

This rearrangement joins TRBV5-1 to TRBJ1-1; D call uncertain. The germline V and J ends were trimmed by 1 base and 1 base, with 14 bases remaining between them. The CDR3 has 16 amino acids. Germline CDR1 reads SGHRS; CDR2 reads YFSETQ. CDR3 in DNA: TGCGCCAGCAGCTTGAGGACGTTTAAGAGGAACACTGAAGCTTTCTTT. Translating it yields CASSLRTFKRNTEAFF.

This clonotype was observed at least ten times. J is TRBJ2-7 and V is TRBV12-3 or TRBV12-4, with TRBD1 matching over 9 bases. The CDR3 covers 13 residues. V lost 4 bases, J lost 5 bases, and 3 bases stayed unmatched. CDR3 loop: CASSWDRDHEQYF. Here the CDR3 DNA reads TGTGCCAGCAGTTGGGACAGGGATCACGAGCAGTACTTC.

This clonotype was counted many times. In nucleotides, the CDR3 is TGCAGTGCTATCGGGGGAGAGACCCAGTACTTC. It specifies CSAIGGETQYF. This chain connects TRBV20-1 to TRBJ2-5; D possibly corresponds to TRBD2 (6 bases). The CDR3 sequence is 11 residues long. Germline-derived CDR1 and CDR2 are DFQATT and SNEGSKA (reference sequence). Trimming removed 4 bases from V and 4 bases from J, with 7 bases in between.

In its sample, this clonotype was seen many times. V usage is TRBV4-3 and J usage is TRBJ1-1; D remains ambiguous. CDR3 length: 14 residues. V dropped 3 bases and J dropped 10 bases, with 18 bases sitting between them. CDR1 and CDR2 (germline): LGHNA, YSLEER. CDR3 nucleotide sequence: TGCGCCAGCAGCCAGACATTCGGGGAGGTCGGAGCTTTCTTT. It encodes CASSQTFGEVGAFF.

This clonotype appeared many times. The chain combines TRBV20-1 with TRBJ1-1; D is unclear. V was cut by 5 bases and J by 1 base, with 11 bases left in between. This CDR3 spans 13 amino acids. Germline CDR1 and CDR2: DFQATT and SNEGSKA (reference sequence). DNA of the CDR3: TGCAGTGCTTACGCCCCACAGAACACTGAAGCTTTCTTT. It specifies CSAYAPQNTEAFF.

In this sample, this clonotype turned up many times. The J gene is TRBJ2-1, the V gene TRBV20-1; TRBD2 matches 9 bases. V lost 0 bases and J lost 2; bases outside the gene matches: 11. The CDR3 has 18 residues. Germline CDR1 reads DFQATT; CDR2 reads SNEGSKA (reference sequence). The CDR3 reads CSARDIGGRAGPYNEQFF. CDR3 nucleotides: TGCAGTGCTAGAGATATCGGCGGGAGGGCCGGTCCCTACAATGAGCAGTTCTTC.